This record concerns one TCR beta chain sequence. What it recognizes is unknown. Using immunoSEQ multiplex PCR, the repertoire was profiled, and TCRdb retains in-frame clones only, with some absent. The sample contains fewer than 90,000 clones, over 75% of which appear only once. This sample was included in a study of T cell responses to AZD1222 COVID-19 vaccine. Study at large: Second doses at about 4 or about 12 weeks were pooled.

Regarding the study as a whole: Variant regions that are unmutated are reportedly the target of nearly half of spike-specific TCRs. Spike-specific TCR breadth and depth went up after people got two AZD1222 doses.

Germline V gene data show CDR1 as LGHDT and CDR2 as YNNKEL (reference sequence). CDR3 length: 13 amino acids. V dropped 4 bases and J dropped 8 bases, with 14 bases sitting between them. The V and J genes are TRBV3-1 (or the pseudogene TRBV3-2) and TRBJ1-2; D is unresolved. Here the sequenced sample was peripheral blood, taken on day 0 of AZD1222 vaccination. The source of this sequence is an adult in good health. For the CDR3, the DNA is TGTGCCAGCAGCCCCCCGGGCGTTGAGGGCTACACCTTC. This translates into CASSPPGVEGYTF.